This TCR beta chain was profiled in a study of identical twins. Each CDR3 protein gets one entry after TCRdb re-called the 5' RACE reads with MiXCR. The table lists roughly 1,500,000 distinct CDR3 sequences, more than 30% of them singletons. This clonotype was seen a handful of times. The CDR3 is 17 residues long. Trimming cost V 0 bases and J 1 base; bases outside gene matches: 6. From germline, CDR1 is MGHRA and CDR2 YSYEKL. The sequenced sample consisted of cord blood. This sequence joins TRBV4-1 and TRBJ2-5; 9 nucleotides line up with TRBD2. The receptor was derived from a newborn girl in good health. CDR3 sequence (DNA): TGCGCCAGCAGCCAAGATGGGGGTAGCGGGGGCCAAGAGACCCAGTACTTC. It is translated as CASSQDGGSGGQETQYF.